A single sample gave rise to the 3 T cell receptor beta chains below, sequenced in a study of CD8 T cells in Susac syndrome (dated by TCRdb to between 2018 and 2020). Libraries were built with the immunoSEQ multiplex PCR assay. RNA was extracted with the RNeasy kit and about 0.5 to 1 ug was reverse transcribed using random hexamers. TCRdb handled the public reads itself, with Q25 trimming in fastp and clone calling in MiXCR, and kept productive beta chains. Every CDR3 protein is listed once, alongside the most common genes and DNA of its rows. This sample has fewer than 90,000 distinct CDR3 sequences in its table, and 80% to 95% of those were observed once. 0.4% to 0.55% of the sample is held by the ten biggest clonotypes. Sequenced input: CD8+ T cells from PBMCs. Receptors were obtained from a human donor with Susac syndrome.

This sequence joins TRBV6-5 and TRBJ2-2; 10 positions match TRBD2. The CDR3 covers 14 residues. Losses at the gene ends were 2 bases for V and 7 bases for J; bases not matched to a gene: 1. Germline V gene lookup returns CDR1 MNHEY and CDR2 SVGAGI. The CDR3 loop reads CASSYGTSVGELFF. As DNA, the CDR3 is TGTGCCAGCAGTTACGGGACTAGCGTCGGGGAGCTGTTTTTT.

The rearrangement uses TRBV19 and TRBJ1-5; weak D call: TRBD1 (5 bases). Germline CDR1 LNHDA, CDR2 SQIVND (reference sequence). This CDR3 region has 14 residues. The V end was cut by 3 bases, the J end by 3 bases, with 9 bases between. The CDR3 protein is CASSILGDNQPQHF. The CDR3 DNA is TGTGCCAGTAGTATTCTGGGGGACAATCAGCCCCAGCATTTT.

The V and J genes are TRBV12-3 or TRBV12-4 and TRBJ2-1, with D possibly being TRBD1 or TRBD2 (6 bases each). The CDR3 consists of 16 residues. The germline V and J ends were trimmed by 5 bases and 0 bases, with 14 bases remaining between them. CDR3 DNA sequence: TGTGCCAGCAGTCCGACGGGGGCCAGCTCCTACAATGAGCAGTTCTTC. Translation gives CASSPTGASSYNEQFF.